Included here is one T cell receptor beta chain sequence, with context. Noted treatment: oral pan-JAK inhibitor, 5-10 mg twice daily. Individuals with alopecia areata gave both lesional scalp punch biopsies and peripheral blood for collection. The sample is drawn from a study of CD8+ T cells in alopecia areata. RNA, once extracted, was reverse transcribed into cDNA for use as the sequencing template. Data came from immunoSEQ multiplex PCR; TCRdb stores just in-frame clones and leaves some out. The sample consists of under 350,000 clones, 58% of them appearing once. Germline V CDR1 and CDR2: SGHRS, YFSETQ. The CDR3 covers 14 residues. Trimming cost V 1 base and J 4 bases, with 11 bases left between them.

This chain uses TRBV5-1 with TRBJ2-5; D is uncertain. The sequencing here drew on CD4+ T cells sorted from blood, taken at week 24, from a patient treated with tofacitinib. This TCR derives from a human donor with alopecia areata. CDR3 protein: CASSLWGSTETQYF. CDR3 DNA: TGCGCCAGCAGCTTGTGGGGAAGCACAGAGACCCAGTACTTC.